Listed below are T cell receptor beta chains from one sample, sequenced in a study of blood T cell repertoires in COVID-19. TCRdb keeps only in-frame clones here, not all; method: immunoSEQ multiplex PCR. The sample holds 81,000 or so clones; around four fifths are singletons and the top ten take roughly 10%. The specimen was peripheral blood. These receptors were obtained from a woman in her seventies with active or convalescent COVID-19. CDR3s include the opening cysteine and the closing phenylalanine or tryptophan. D genes are given only for firm matches. Size is omitted from some rows. Given values are once, few, many or a class for expanded clones.

j_call: TRBJ2-5
cdr3_length: 16
clone_size: NA
d_call: NA
v_call: TRBV10-3
cdr3_aa: CAISGSGVNQGGDQYF
cdr3_nt: TGTGCCATCAGTGGGTCGGGAGTAAACCAAGGGGGAGACCAGTACTTC

j_call: TRBJ2-7
cdr3_length: 15
clone_size: NA
d_call: TRBD1
v_call: TRBV5-1
cdr3_aa: CASSLEGQGSNEQYF
cdr3_nt: TGCGCCAGCAGCTTGGAGGGACAGGGTAGTAACGAGCAGTACTTC

j_call: TRBJ1-1
cdr3_length: 13
clone_size: few
d_call: NA
v_call: TRBV19
cdr3_aa: CASNQGLNTEAFF
cdr3_nt: TGTGCCAGTAATCAGGGGTTGAACACTGAAGCTTTCTTT

j_call: TRBJ1-1
cdr3_length: 14
clone_size: few
d_call: TRBD1
v_call: TRBV6-2/TRBV6-3
cdr3_aa: CASSTGQGHTEAFF
cdr3_nt: TGTGCCAGCAGTACGGGACAGGGTCACACTGAAGCTTTCTTT

j_call: TRBJ1-1
cdr3_length: 14
clone_size: few
d_call: NA
v_call: TRBV6-2/TRBV6-3
cdr3_aa: CASSAAIAGREAFF
cdr3_nt: TGTGCCAGCAGTGCCGCGATCGCCGGGAGAGAGGCTTTCTTT

j_call: TRBJ1-4
cdr3_length: 15
clone_size: NA
d_call: TRBD1
v_call: TRBV11-2
cdr3_aa: CASSWTGGGNEKLFF
cdr3_nt: TGTGCCAGCAGCTGGACAGGGGGCGGTAATGAAAAACTGTTTTTT

j_call: TRBJ1-2
cdr3_length: 13
clone_size: NA
d_call: NA
v_call: TRBV28
cdr3_aa: CASSLRGNYGYTF
cdr3_nt: TGTGCCAGCAGTTTAAGAGGGAACTATGGCTACACCTTC

j_call: TRBJ2-7
cdr3_length: 14
clone_size: once
d_call: TRBD1
v_call: TRBV7-9
cdr3_aa: CASSPGTGSYEQYF
cdr3_nt: TGTGCCAGCAGCCCCGGGACAGGGTCCTACGAGCAGTACTTC

j_call: TRBJ2-7
cdr3_length: 13
clone_size: NA
d_call: NA
v_call: TRBV27
cdr3_aa: CASPRGASYEQYF
cdr3_nt: TGTGCCTCCCCCCGGGGGGCCTCCTACGAGCAGTACTTC

j_call: TRBJ1-6
cdr3_length: 16
clone_size: NA
d_call: TRBD1
v_call: TRBV7-2
cdr3_aa: CASSLAGTGVNSPLHF
cdr3_nt: TGTGCCAGCAGCTTAGCAGGGACAGGTGTGAATTCACCCCTCCACTTT

j_call: TRBJ1-6
cdr3_length: 15
clone_size: NA
d_call: TRBD1
v_call: TRBV10-3
cdr3_aa: CAISEWDSKNSPLHF
cdr3_nt: TGTGCCATCAGTGAATGGGACAGTAAGAATTCACCCCTCCACTTT

j_call: TRBJ1-2
cdr3_length: 15
clone_size: NA
d_call: NA
v_call: TRBV4-1
cdr3_aa: CASSQAEVVYYGYTF
cdr3_nt: TGCGCCAGCAGCCAAGCGGAGGTTGTGTACTATGGCTACACCTTC

j_call: TRBJ1-2
cdr3_length: 15
clone_size: NA
d_call: TRBD1
v_call: TRBV5-6
cdr3_aa: CASSLGSGGRGGYTF
cdr3_nt: TGTGCCAGCAGCTTGGGTTCAGGGGGACGAGGTGGCTACACCTTC

j_call: TRBJ1-6
cdr3_length: 14
clone_size: few
d_call: NA
v_call: TRBV4-1
cdr3_aa: CASSQSGQNSPLHF
cdr3_nt: TGCGCCAGCAGCCAATCGGGACAAAATTCACCCCTCCACTTT

j_call: TRBJ1-4
cdr3_length: 17
clone_size: NA
d_call: TRBD1
v_call: TRBV7-2
cdr3_aa: CASSSRQGSRPGEKLFF
cdr3_nt: TGTGCCAGCAGCTCAAGACAGGGATCAAGGCCAGGGGAAAAACTGTTTTTT

j_call: TRBJ2-7
cdr3_length: 15
clone_size: NA
d_call: TRBD1
v_call: TRBV7-8
cdr3_aa: CASSSRTGARDEQYF
cdr3_nt: TGTGCCAGCAGCTCGCGGACAGGGGCAAGAGACGAGCAGTACTTC

j_call: TRBJ1-1
cdr3_length: 15
clone_size: NA
d_call: NA
v_call: TRBV14
cdr3_aa: CASSPWQGMNTEAFF
cdr3_nt: TGTGCCAGCAGCCCTTGGCAGGGGATGAACACTGAAGCTTTCTTT

j_call: TRBJ1-2
cdr3_length: 18
clone_size: NA
d_call: TRBD1
v_call: TRBV14
cdr3_aa: CASSPNPGQPTFNYGYTF
cdr3_nt: TGTGCCAGCAGCCCCAACCCGGGACAGCCGACCTTTAACTATGGCTACACCTTC

j_call: TRBJ1-2
cdr3_length: 15
clone_size: once
d_call: TRBD1
v_call: TRBV6-5
cdr3_aa: CASSYTTGDRRGYTF
cdr3_nt: TGTGCCAGCAGTTACACCACAGGGGACCGGCGGGGCTACACCTTC

j_call: TRBJ2-2
cdr3_length: 15
clone_size: NA
d_call: TRBD1
v_call: TRBV15
cdr3_aa: CATQSDRGLAGELFF
cdr3_nt: TGTGCCACTCAGTCGGACAGGGGGCTTGCCGGGGAGCTGTTTTTT

j_call: TRBJ1-4
cdr3_length: 15
clone_size: once
d_call: TRBD1
v_call: TRBV2
cdr3_aa: CASINDRGANEKLFF
cdr3_nt: TGTGCCAGCATTAACGACAGGGGCGCTAATGAAAAACTGTTTTTT

j_call: TRBJ1-2
cdr3_length: 14
clone_size: NA
d_call: NA
v_call: TRBV28
cdr3_aa: CASSLGGGYYGYTF
cdr3_nt: TGTGCCAGCAGTTTAGGTGGGGGCTACTATGGCTACACCTTC

j_call: TRBJ1-2
cdr3_length: 13
clone_size: NA
d_call: TRBD1
v_call: TRBV10-1
cdr3_aa: CASSESTGAGYTF
cdr3_nt: TGCGCCAGCAGTGAGTCAACAGGGGCCGGCTACACCTTC

j_call: TRBJ2-7
cdr3_length: 14
clone_size: NA
d_call: NA
v_call: TRBV9
cdr3_aa: CASSPSGYPTGQYF
cdr3_nt: TGTGCCAGCAGCCCCTCGGGTTATCCCACCGGGCAGTACTTC

j_call: TRBJ2-7
cdr3_length: 16
clone_size: NA
d_call: TRBD2
v_call: TRBV6-2/TRBV6-3
cdr3_aa: CASSYGTSGVSYEQYF
cdr3_nt: TGTGCCAGCAGTTACGGGACTAGCGGGGTATCCTACGAGCAGTACTTC

j_call: TRBJ1-5
cdr3_length: 19
clone_size: NA
d_call: TRBD1
v_call: TRBV27
cdr3_aa: CASVNSPGQLHHSNQPQHF
cdr3_nt: TGTGCCAGCGTAAACAGCCCGGGACAGCTACACCATAGCAATCAGCCCCAGCATTTT